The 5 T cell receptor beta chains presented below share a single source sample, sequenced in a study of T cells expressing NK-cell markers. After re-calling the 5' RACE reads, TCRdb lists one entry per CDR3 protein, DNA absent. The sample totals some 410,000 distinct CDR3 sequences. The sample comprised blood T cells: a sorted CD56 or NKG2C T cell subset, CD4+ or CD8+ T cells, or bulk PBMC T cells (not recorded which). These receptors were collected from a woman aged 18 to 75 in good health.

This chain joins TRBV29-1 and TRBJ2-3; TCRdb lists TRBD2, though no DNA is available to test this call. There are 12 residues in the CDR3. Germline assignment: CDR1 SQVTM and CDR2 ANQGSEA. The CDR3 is CSVLPPSDTQYF.

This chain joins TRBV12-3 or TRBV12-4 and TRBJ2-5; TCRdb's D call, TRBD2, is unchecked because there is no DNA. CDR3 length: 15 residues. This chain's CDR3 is CASSLGSSGIQTQYF.

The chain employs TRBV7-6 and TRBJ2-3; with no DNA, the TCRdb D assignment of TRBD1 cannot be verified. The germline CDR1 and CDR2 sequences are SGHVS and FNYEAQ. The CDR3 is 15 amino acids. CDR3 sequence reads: CASSLRGGDGDTQYF.

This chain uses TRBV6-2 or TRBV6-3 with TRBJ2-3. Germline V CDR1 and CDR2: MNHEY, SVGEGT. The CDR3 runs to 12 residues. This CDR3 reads CASSYEQNTQYF.

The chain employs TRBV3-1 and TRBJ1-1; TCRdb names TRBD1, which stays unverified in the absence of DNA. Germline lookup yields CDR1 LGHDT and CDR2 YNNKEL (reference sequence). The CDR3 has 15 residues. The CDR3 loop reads CASSQRGASYTEAFF.